This is a list of T cell receptor beta chains from one sample in a study of T cell responses to AZD1222 COVID-19 vaccine. The table came from immunoSEQ multiplex PCR; TCRdb's copy has only in-frame clones and leaves some out. The sample has 150,000 to 250,000 clones; just over 90% are singletons. This material consisted of peripheral blood, taken 28 days after the second AZD1222 dose. All receptors derive from an adult who received the AZD1222 COVID-19 vaccine. Both conserved end residues are part of each CDR3. The order of the fields is clone size, V gene, J gene, D gene, CDR3 protein, CDR3 DNA. A D gene is named only where the DNA matches it firmly. Only part of the rows carry a size: once, few, many, or a class if the clone is expanded.

>NA|TRBV27|TRBJ2-7|NA
CASSPPRGEQYF
TGTGCCAGCAGTCCCCCTCGTGGCGAGCAGTACTTC
>NA|TRBV20-1|TRBJ1-2|NA
CSARRGIGYTF
TGCAGTGCCCGGAGGGGGATAGGCTACACCTTC
>NA|TRBV9|TRBJ1-1|NA
CASSVEGGGGTEAFF
TGTGCCAGCAGCGTAGAAGGTGGGGGAGGCACTGAAGCTTTCTTT
>NA|TRBV13|TRBJ2-7|NA
CASSSTPPYEQYF
TGTGCCAGCAGCTCGACTCCTCCTTACGAGCAGTACTTC
>NA|TRBV20-1|TRBJ2-5|NA
CSARPQETQYF
TGCAGTGCTAGGCCACAAGAGACCCAGTACTTC
>NA|TRBV6-5|TRBJ2-2|NA
CASSPLTNTGELFF
TGTGCCAGCAGTCCTTTGACCAACACCGGGGAGCTGTTTTTT
>NA|TRBV5-6|TRBJ1-3|NA
CASSWGLGSSGNTIYF
TGTGCCAGCAGCTGGGGCTTGGGCAGCTCTGGAAACACCATATATTTT
>NA|TRBV12-5|TRBJ2-1|TRBD1
CASGGSDRVVTAEQFF
TGTGCTAGTGGTGGATCCGACAGGGTTGTGACAGCTGAGCAGTTCTTC
>NA|TRBV10-1|TRBJ1-3|NA
CASRQGFSGNTIYF
TGCGCCAGCAGACAGGGTTTCTCTGGAAACACCATATATTTT
>NA|TRBV5-1|TRBJ2-7|NA
CASKGQPGIYEQYF
TGCGCCAGCAAAGGACAGCCGGGGATATACGAGCAGTACTTC
>once|TRBV5-1|TRBJ2-3|NA
CASSFGSGGGDTQYF
TGCGCCAGCAGCTTCGGATCTGGGGGCGGGGATACGCAGTATTTT
>NA|TRBV6-5|TRBJ1-5|TRBD1
CASSLQGVGQPQHF
TGTGCCAGCAGCTTACAGGGGGTTGGGCAGCCCCAGCATTTT
>NA|TRBV19|TRBJ2-1|TRBD2
CASTLAGRYNEQFF
TGTGCCAGTACCCTAGCGGGAAGGTACAATGAGCAGTTCTTC
>NA|TRBV5-1|TRBJ1-2|NA
CASRSNYGYTF
TGCGCCAGCCGATCTAACTATGGCTACACCTTC
>NA|TRBV7-2|TRBJ1-6|TRBD1
CASSLDRGWSPLHF
TGTGCCAGCAGCTTAGACAGGGGATGGTCACCCCTCCACTTT
>NA|TRBV2|TRBJ2-7|NA
CASKPNPYEQYF
TGTGCCAGCAAGCCGAACCCCTACGAGCAGTACTTC
>NA|TRBV28|TRBJ1-2|NA
CASSLRISTSGGYTF
TGTGCCAGCAGTTTAAGGATATCCACTTCGGGAGGCTACACCTTC
>NA|TRBV28|TRBJ1-5|NA
CASSLPANQPQHF
TGTGCCAGCAGTTTACCGGCGAATCAGCCCCAGCATTTT
>NA|TRBV28|TRBJ1-5|TRBD1
CASRRTGENQPQHF
TGTGCCAGCAGAAGGACAGGGGAAAATCAGCCCCAGCATTTT
>NA|TRBV5-1|TRBJ2-7|TRBD2
CASSQAGLDSYEQYF
TGCGCCAGCAGCCAAGCCGGACTAGACTCCTACGAGCAGTACTTC
>NA|TRBV3-1/TRBV3-2|TRBJ2-1|TRBD2
CASSQGGIAGIGEQFF
TGTGCCAGCAGCCAAGGGGGGATAGCGGGAATAGGTGAGCAGTTCTTC
>NA|TRBV28|TRBJ2-2|TRBD1
CASSLRRPGQGRPGELFF
TGTGCCAGCAGTTTACGCCGACCGGGACAGGGTAGGCCCGGGGAGCTGTTTTTT
>NA|TRBV6-5|TRBJ1-4|NA
CASSRGEGFGEKLFF
TGTGCCAGCAGCCGGGGTGAGGGTTTTGGTGAAAAACTGTTTTTT
>few|TRBV28|TRBJ1-2|NA
CASSSSRQRNYGYTF
TGTGCCAGCAGTTCCTCGAGACAGAGAAACTATGGCTACACCTTC
>NA|TRBV9|TRBJ2-5|TRBD2
CASSPGTSGRETQYF
TGTGCCAGCAGCCCAGGGACTAGCGGGAGGGAGACCCAGTACTTC
>NA|TRBV18|TRBJ2-2|NA
CASSPWTGASNTGELFF
TGTGCCAGCTCACCTTGGACGGGGGCTTCGAACACCGGGGAGCTGTTTTTT
>once|TRBV5-6|TRBJ2-2|NA
CASSFQPQVELFF
TGTGCCAGCAGCTTCCAGCCTCAGGTGGAGCTGTTTTTT
>NA|TRBV19|TRBJ2-5|NA
CASSRGPGETQYF
TGTGCCAGTAGTAGGGGGCCGGGGGAGACCCAGTACTTC
>NA|TRBV29-1|TRBJ1-2|NA
CSVGGGNYGYTF
TGCAGCGTCGGAGGGGGGAACTATGGCTACACCTTC